A single sample gave rise to the 14 T cell receptor beta chains below, sequenced in a study of siplizumab effects on memory and regulatory T cells. Sequencing used immunoSEQ multiplex PCR; TCRdb keeps in-frame clones, though not all of them. The sample shows more than 85,000 clones, approximately 90% of them seen only once. The sequencing input was CD4+ T cells sorted from blood. The origin of the receptors is a human donor in good health.

This chain connects TRBV18 to TRBJ2-4; D is uncertain. V was clipped by 2 bases and J by 5 bases, with 10 bases between them. The CDR3 consists of 14 residues. Germline CDR1 reads KGHSH; CDR2 reads LQKENI. The CDR3 protein is CASSPGARENIQYF. The CDR3 region has the DNA TGTGCCAGCTCACCAGGCGCTAGAGAAAACATTCAGTACTTC.

CDR3 in DNA: TGTGCCAGCAGTCCGAGGGACAGTCGGACCGGGGAGCTGTTTTTT. Protein product: CASSPRDSRTGELFF. The chain employs TRBV7-3 and TRBJ2-2, with 7 bases matching TRBD1. The CDR3 has 15 residues. In germline, CDR1 is SGHTA, CDR2 FQGTGA. V trimming: 6 bases; J trimming: 5 bases; junction bases outside the gene matches: 9.

This clone came up once. CDR3 amino acids: CASSGGVGQETQYF. In DNA form, the CDR3 reads TGTGCCAGTTCCGGCGGGGTGGGGCAAGAGACCCAGTACTTC. The genes are TRBV11-3 and TRBJ2-5, with TRBD2 as a possible D gene (6 bases). The CDR3 sequence is 14 residues long. Germline V gives CDR1 SGHNT, CDR2 YENEEA. Trimming took 9 bases from V and 2 from J, leaving 16 bases between them.

This clone has only one observation. The rearrangement links TRBV7-3 to TRBJ2-3; 7 bases match TRBD1. Germline-derived CDR1 and CDR2 are SGHTA and FQGTGA. This CDR3 has 14 amino acids. The J segment lost 10 bases and the V segment lost 1 base, leaving 8 bases of the junction unmatched. The CDR3 here is CASSLSSRQGAQYF. As DNA, the CDR3 is TGTGCCAGCAGCTTAAGTTCCAGGCAGGGGGCGCAGTATTTT.

The V call is TRBV7-9, the J call TRBJ1-1; TRBD1 might be the D (5 bases). V gave up 5 bases and J gave up 5 bases, with 15 bases separating them. Germline values: CDR1 SEHNR, CDR2 FQNEAQ (reference sequence). The CDR3 runs 14 residues. As DNA, the CDR3 is TGTGCCAGCAGCCTACAGGCCGCCGGGACTGAAGCTTTCTTT. Translating it yields CASSLQAAGTEAFF. The full variable domain, in which reference TRBV7-9 and TRBJ1-1 provide the parts outside the CDR3, is DTGVSQNPRHKITKRGQNVTFRCDPISEHNRLYWYRQTLGQGPEFLTYFQNEAQLEKSRLLSDRFSAERPKGSFSTLEIQRTEQGDSAMYLCASSLQAAGTEAFFGQGTRLTVV.

The CDR3 protein is CASSQEGVTGGYTF. For the CDR3, the DNA is TGTGCCAGCAGCCAAGAGGGGGTGACGGGAGGCTACACCTTC. The chain combines TRBV4-2 with TRBJ1-2; a weak D match, TRBD1 (5 bases). The ends were cut back, 0 bases at V and 8 bases at J, with 13 bases in the middle. The germline V gene has CDR1 LGHNA and CDR2 YNFKEQ. The CDR3 consists of 14 residues.

The chain carries TRBV7-9 and TRBJ1-3, with D hard to call. Per the germline V gene, CDR1 is SEHNR and CDR2 is FQNEAQ (reference sequence). The length of the CDR3 is 14 residues. V lost 1 base and J 2 bases, leaving 6 bases between the germline ends. In DNA form, the CDR3 reads TGTGCCAGCAGCTTAGAAGCGGCTGGAAACACCATATATTTT. It specifies CASSLEAAGNTIYF.

This chain joins TRBV28 and TRBJ2-1; maybe TRBD2 (6 bases). The CDR3 sequence is 14 residues long. V was clipped by 4 bases and J by 8 bases, with 15 bases between them. Germline V gene lookup returns CDR1 MDHEN and CDR2 SYDVKM. CDR3 region: CASSSGGVWYEQFF. CDR3 bases: TGTGCCAGCAGTTCTGGCGGGGTGTGGTATGAGCAGTTCTTC.

This clone was seen once. The chain recombines TRBV19 with TRBJ1-5; D is unclear. This CDR3 spans 15 amino acids. Germline V lookup: CDR1 LNHDA, CDR2 SQIVND (reference sequence). Trimming cost V 0 bases and J 5 bases, with 11 bases left between them. CDR3 protein: CASSIDLQSDQPQHF. CDR3 coding DNA: TGTGCCAGTAGTATAGATTTACAGTCAGATCAGCCCCAGCATTTT. The variable domain in full, with the rest retrieved from reference TRBV19 and TRBJ1-5, is DGGITQSPKYLFRKEGQNVTLSCEQNLNHDAMYWYRQDPGQGLRLIYYSQIVNDFQKGDIAEGYSVSREKKESFPLTVTSAQKNPTAFYLCASSIDLQSDQPQHFGDGTRLSIL.

The V call is TRBV18, the J call TRBJ1-1; D is undetermined. There are 14 residues in the CDR3. From germline, CDR1 is KGHSH and CDR2 LQKENI. Deletions cut 0 bases from V and 6 bases from J, with 11 bases between. The CDR3 loop is CASSPPWGGAEAFF. CDR3 nucleotides: TGTGCCAGCTCACCACCGTGGGGTGGCGCTGAAGCTTTCTTT.

The chain is built from TRBV5-1 and TRBJ1-2, with unresolved D. Germline V gives CDR1 SGHRS, CDR2 YFSETQ. V shed 3 bases and J shed 4 bases, with 10 bases lying between them. This CDR3 is built from 13 residues. The chain's CDR3 is CASSSVDPYGYTF. Here the CDR3 DNA reads TGCGCCAGCAGCTCCGTCGACCCCTATGGCTACACCTTC.

The chain is built from TRBV30 and TRBJ1-2; 8 bases align to TRBD1. The germline CDR1 and CDR2 sequences are GTSNPN and SVGIG (reference sequence). V dropped 7 bases and J dropped 7; count of bases not matched to a gene: 11. CDR3 length equals 13 residues. CDR3 protein: CAFTPDRGFGYTF. The CDR3 nucleotides read TGTGCCTTCACCCCTGACAGGGGTTTTGGCTACACCTTC. Using reference TRBV30 and TRBJ1-2 for the parts outside the CDR3, the full variable domain is SQTIHQWPATLVQPVGSPLSLECTVEGTSNPNLYWYRQAAGRGLQLLFYSVGIGQISSEVPQNLSASRPQDRQFILSSKKLLLSDSGFYLCAFTPDRGFGYTFGSGTRLTVV.

The chain carries TRBV5-1 and TRBJ2-3; no reliable D call. Germline CDR1 and CDR2: SGHRS and YFSETQ. Trimming cost V 0 bases and J 0 bases, with 5 bases left between them. This CDR3 contains 14 residues. DNA of the CDR3: TGCGCCAGCAGCTTGGGACTTAGCACAGATACGCAGTATTTT. It encodes CASSLGLSTDTQYF.

The V call is TRBV29-1, the J call TRBJ2-2, with no clear D. The ends were cut back, 4 bases at V and 4 bases at J, with 13 bases in the middle. The CDR3 totals 14 residues. Per germline, CDR1 SQVTM and CDR2 ANQGSEA. This chain's CDR3 is CSVGASIGTGELFF. In DNA, the CDR3 is TGCAGCGTTGGGGCTAGTATCGGCACCGGGGAGCTGTTTTTT.